This TCR beta chain stems from a study of vaccination effects on CD4 cells after COVID-19. Assay used: immunoSEQ multiplex PCR; TCRdb lists only in-frame clones, some missing. Of over 50,000 clones listed, roughly 79% are singletons. After expansion with viral peptide pools in the ViraFEST assay, antigen-specific CD4+ T cells were sequenced. Upon completion of 10 days in culture, CD4+ T cells were isolated. Culturing of two million PBMC per well took place with roughly 10 IU/ml IL-2 and approximately 10 ug/ml peptides. The CDR3 length is 18 residues. With 2 bases removed from V and 3 bases from J, the gap between germline ends came to 20 bases. Germline lookup yields CDR1 SNHLY and CDR2 FYNNEI. On this clone itself: Its antigen remains unidentified.

The chain uses TRBV2 and TRBJ1-5, with D possibly TRBD1 on 5 matching bases. The sequencing here drew on CD4+ T cells from PBMCs cultured with HCoV-229E spike peptides, taken before COVID-19 vaccination. The sequence came from a human donor who received a COVID-19 vaccine. The CDR3 DNA reads as TGTGCCAGCAGTGAAAGGGAAAGAGTATGGGGGATCAATCAGCCCCAGCATTTT. This gives the protein CASSERERVWGINQPQHF.